One sample yielded the 18 T cell receptor beta chains listed below, sequenced in a study of blood T cell repertoires in COVID-19 (TCRdb year 2020). The library was built by means of the immunoSEQ multiplex PCR assay. Held by TCRdb, this immuneACCESS table contains in-frame sequences only and omits some clones. Under half of the omission traces to an unresolved V gene where checked; the cause of the rest is unknown. The table for this sample lists some 100,000 clones; about 89% of them were counted only once. The ten largest clones take up 9% to 12% of the sample. The specimen sequenced was peripheral blood. The receptors shown here come from a man aged 50-59 years with acute or convalescent COVID-19.

V usage is TRBV19 and J usage is TRBJ1-6; a weak D match, TRBD1 (5 bases). CDR1 is LNHDA and CDR2 is SQIVND in the germline V gene (reference sequence). Trimming took 6 bases from V and 10 from J, leaving 13 bases between them. The CDR3 spans 13 residues. CDR3 DNA sequence: TGTGCCAGTAGAAGCTCGACAGCCTCACCCCTCCACTTT. It codes for CASRSSTASPLHF.

The chain employs TRBV6-6 and TRBJ2-7, with 9 bases aligning to TRBD1. The CDR3 is 15 residues long. V shed 0 bases and J 6 bases; nucleotides not matched to a gene: 6. CDR1 is MNHNY and CDR2 is SVGAGI in the germline V gene (reference sequence). The CDR3 reads CASSYSRDRVGEQYF. The CDR3, as DNA: TGTGCCAGCAGTTACTCCCGGGACAGGGTAGGCGAGCAGTACTTC.

This clone was observed a few times. V usage is TRBV7-9 and J usage is TRBJ1-2; a possible D gene is TRBD1 (5 bases). The germline V and J ends were trimmed by 7 bases and 5 bases, with 8 bases remaining between them. The CDR3 has 11 amino acids. Looked up from germline, CDR1 is SEHNR and CDR2 is FQNEAQ (reference sequence). The chain's CDR3 is CASTTEYGYTF. The CDR3 DNA reads as TGTGCCAGCACGACAGAGTATGGCTACACCTTC.

This clone was found once. V is TRBV7-8 and J is TRBJ2-7; TRBD1 matches 9 bases. Germline trimming cut 3 bases from V and 4 bases from J; bases unmatched to any gene: 10. CDR1 SGHVS and CDR2 FQNEAQ come from the germline V gene. This CDR3 has 16 amino acids. DNA of the CDR3: TGTGCCAGCAGCTTCTCGGCGACAGGGGGTAATTACGAGCAGTACTTC. Translated, it gives CASSFSATGGNYEQYF.

The chain couples TRBV19 to TRBJ1-5; D may be TRBD1 (5 bases). Germline V gene sequence: CDR1 LNHDA, CDR2 SQIVND (reference sequence). V was pared by 3 bases and J by 7 bases, with 10 bases between. This CDR3 contains 13 residues. The CDR3 reads CASSIRDHQPQHF. Here the CDR3 DNA reads TGTGCCAGTAGTATCAGGGATCACCAGCCCCAGCATTTT.

The chain employs TRBV5-8 and TRBJ2-7; D is perhaps TRBD2 (6 bases). The CDR3 runs 11 residues. Germline lookup yields CDR1 SGHTS and CDR2 YDEGEE. Between the trimmed V and J ends, which lost 9 bases and 4 bases, there was a span of 11 bases. CDR3 region: CATGGVYEQYF. The DNA for the CDR3 is TGTGCCACCGGGGGAGTTTACGAGCAGTACTTC.

This clone was found once. The chain employs TRBV6-5 and TRBJ2-4; 11 positions agree with TRBD2. The CDR3 has 15 amino acids. V lost 7 bases to trimming and J lost 2 bases; unmatched junction nucleotides: 4. Germline CDR1 MNHEY, CDR2 SVGAGI. CDR3 bases: TGTGCCAGCATGGCTAGCGGGAGGTCCAAAAACATTCAGTACTTC. Translation gives CASMASGRSKNIQYF.

The chain combines TRBV27 with TRBJ1-2, with TRBD1 as a possible D gene (5 bases). Trimming left V 5 bases short and J 5 bases short, with 21 bases between. The germline CDR1 and CDR2 sequences are MNHEY and SMNVEV (reference sequence). The length of the CDR3 is 16 residues. CDR3 amino acids: CASSPLIGGGGYGYTF. In nucleotides, the CDR3 is TGTGCCAGCAGTCCTCTTATCGGAGGCGGGGGATATGGCTACACCTTC.

In its sample, this clone was seen once. This chain uses TRBV2 with TRBJ2-7; 10 bases map to TRBD2. The CDR3 totals 15 residues. Germline lookup yields CDR1 SNHLY and CDR2 FYNNEI. With V trimmed by 0 bases and J by 3 bases, 2 bases remained unmatched. The CDR3 protein is CASSEAWTSGYEQYF. CDR3 nucleotide sequence: TGTGCCAGCAGTGAAGCGTGGACTAGCGGCTACGAGCAGTACTTC.

The gene calls are TRBV18 and TRBJ1-4, with 9 bases fitting TRBD1. The germline gives CDR1 KGHSH, CDR2 LQKENI. There are 17 residues in the CDR3. J was trimmed by 6 bases and V by 3 bases; bases with no gene match: 11. The CDR3 DNA follows: TGTGCCAGCTCACCGGTCAGCTGGACAGGGGACTATGAAAAACTGTTTTTT. Protein product: CASSPVSWTGDYEKLFF.

The chain combines TRBV5-8 with TRBJ1-2, with TRBD1 matching over 7 bases. The CDR3 has 16 residues. After removal of 0 bases from V and 2 bases from J, the junction contained 7 bases not matched to a gene. Germline V CDR1 and CDR2: SGHTS, YDEGEE. The CDR3 bases are TGTGCCAGCAGCTTGGGTATACAGGGGTCCAACTATGGCTACACCTTC. Amino acids: CASSLGIQGSNYGYTF.

The chain employs TRBV20-1 and TRBJ2-1; D call uncertain. The CDR3 has 11 residues. Per germline, CDR1 DFQATT and CDR2 SNEGSKA (reference sequence). The germline V and J ends were trimmed by 5 bases and 6 bases, with 8 bases remaining between them. The CDR3 nucleotides are TGCAGTGCTGCTCCCGGCAATGAGCAGTTCTTC. Its protein is CSAAPGNEQFF.

This rearrangement joins TRBV10-2 to TRBJ1-1; TRBD1 aligns across 12 bases. The CDR3 has 14 residues. With 6 bases clipped from V and 1 base from J, the junction kept 0 bases outside the gene matches. Germline V gene lookup returns CDR1 WSHSY and CDR2 SAAADI. CDR3 amino acids: CASRGQGANTEAFF. The CDR3 DNA follows: TGCGCCAGCAGGGGACAGGGGGCGAACACTGAAGCTTTCTTT.

This chain connects TRBV5-5 to TRBJ1-6; D might be TRBD1 (5 bases). The V gene's germline CDR1 is SGHKS and CDR2 YYEKEE (reference sequence). V was clipped by 2 bases and J by 9 bases, with 6 bases between them. This CDR3 is built from 12 residues. CDR3 sequence reads: CASSFRVSPLHF. Here the CDR3 DNA reads TGTGCCAGCAGCTTCAGGGTTTCACCCCTCCACTTT.

The chain combines TRBV6-5 with TRBJ1-5; 7 positions agree with TRBD1. This CDR3 spans 13 amino acids. The J segment lost 9 bases and the V segment lost 10 bases, leaving 12 bases of the junction unmatched. Per germline, CDR1 MNHEY and CDR2 SVGAGI. This chain's CDR3 is CATRQGPGSPQHF. The CDR3 bases are TGTGCCACCCGACAGGGCCCAGGTTCGCCCCAGCATTTT.

The chain has TRBV7-9 and TRBJ1-1, with D hard to call. Germline CDR1 SEHNR, CDR2 FQNEAQ (reference sequence). V lost 0 bases to trimming and J lost 7 bases, with 3 bases between them. The CDR3 is 11 amino acids. The CDR3 protein is CASSLAHEAFF. CDR3 nucleotide sequence: TGTGCCAGCAGCTTAGCACATGAAGCTTTCTTT.

The V and J genes are TRBV19 and TRBJ2-7; maybe TRBD2 (6 bases). Trimming left V 5 bases short and J 3 bases short, with 11 bases between. The CDR3 is made up of 13 amino acids. Germline assignment: CDR1 LNHDA and CDR2 SQIVND (reference sequence). The CDR3 is CASSSSAFYEQYF. As DNA, the CDR3 is TGTGCCAGTAGTTCTAGCGCATTCTACGAGCAGTACTTC.

CDR3 nucleotide sequence: TGTGCCAGCAGCCCCAGACAGGGCTCTGGGACTGAAGCTTTCTTT. This encodes CASSPRQGSGTEAFF. V is TRBV3-1 (or the pseudogene TRBV3-2) and J is TRBJ1-1, with TRBD1 identical over 7 bases. Germline trimming cut 4 bases from V and 5 bases from J; bases unmatched to any gene: 10. Germline-derived CDR1 and CDR2 are LGHDT and YNNKEL (reference sequence). The CDR3 contains 15 residues.